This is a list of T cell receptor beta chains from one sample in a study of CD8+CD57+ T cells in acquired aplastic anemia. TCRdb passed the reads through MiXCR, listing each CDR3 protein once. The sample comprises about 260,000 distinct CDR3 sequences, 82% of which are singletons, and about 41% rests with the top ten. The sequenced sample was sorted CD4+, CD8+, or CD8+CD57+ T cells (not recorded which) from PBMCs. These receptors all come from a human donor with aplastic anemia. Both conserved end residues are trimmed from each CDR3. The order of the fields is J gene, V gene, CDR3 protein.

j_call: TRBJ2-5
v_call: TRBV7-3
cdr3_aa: ASSPGTDPGELY

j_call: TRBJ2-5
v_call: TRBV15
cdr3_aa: ATSGGTALETQY

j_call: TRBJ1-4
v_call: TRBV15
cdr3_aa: ASTSDRSEKLF

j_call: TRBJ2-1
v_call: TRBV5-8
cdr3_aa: ASSNTRIHEQF

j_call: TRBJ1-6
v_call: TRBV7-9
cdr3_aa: ASSFQRSGAPHQ

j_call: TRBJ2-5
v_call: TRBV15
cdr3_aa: GSSSGSRGETQY

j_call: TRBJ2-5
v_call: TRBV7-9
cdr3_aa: ASSSLTQARRGTQY

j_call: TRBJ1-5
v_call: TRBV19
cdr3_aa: ASTRRAHQPQH

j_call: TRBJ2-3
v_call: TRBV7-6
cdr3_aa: ASSLSSYSSPPQY

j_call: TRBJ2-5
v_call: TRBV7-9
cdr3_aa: ASSFGGGQGTHY

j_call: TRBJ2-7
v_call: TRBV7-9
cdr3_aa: ASSLVTGALVFG

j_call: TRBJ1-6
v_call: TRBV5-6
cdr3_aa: ASSLERGQRSPLH

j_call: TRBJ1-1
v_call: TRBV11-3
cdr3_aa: ASTSRSPTEAF

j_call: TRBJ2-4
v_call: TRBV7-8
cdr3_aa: ASSFHPDGNIQY

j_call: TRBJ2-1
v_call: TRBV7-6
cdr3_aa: ASSFRSSTESDEQF

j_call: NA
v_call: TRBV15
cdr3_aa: ATSRGGSQDTQY

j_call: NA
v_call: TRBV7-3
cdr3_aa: ASSLAAIHAQY

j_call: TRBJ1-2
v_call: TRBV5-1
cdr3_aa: ASSLSASTNYGYT

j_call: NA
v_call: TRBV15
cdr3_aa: ATSGGGLAYEQF

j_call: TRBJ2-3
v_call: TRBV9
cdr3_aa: ASSVGVAPNQHH

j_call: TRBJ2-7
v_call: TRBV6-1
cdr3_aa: ASKVETTGEQY